These T cell receptor beta chains were read from a single sample in a study of response to subunit inactivated influenza vaccine. MiXCR, applied by TCRdb to the RT-PCR reads, yields one record per CDR3 protein. The sample includes about 310,000 distinct CDR3 sequences, about 20% seen only once; the top ten take about a tenth. The material was PBMCs from blood, obtained less than 22 months after vaccination. The receptors were sampled from a man aged 50-75 years who received an inactivated influenza vaccine. Both conserved end residues are trimmed from each CDR3. Each record gives: V gene, D gene, CDR3 protein. D genes are given only for firm matches.

>TRBV9|.
ASSPLVGVHTGELF
>TRBV5-4|.
ASSFERDYGYT
>TRBV20-1|TRBD2
SASPLGTSGGTDTQY
>TRBV5-1|.
ASSPLVSSGTGELF
>TRBV6-5|TRBD2
ASRRGGEQF
>TRBV11-2|.
ASSYRSIRNEQY
>TRBV6-1|TRBD2
ASRGLAGVNANTGELF
>TRBV12-3/TRBV12-4|TRBD1
ASRRDSNYGYT
>TRBV11-2|TRBD1
ASSFDRVVTQY
>TRBV10-3|.
AITDTAHKNTEAF
>TRBV3-1|TRBD1
ASSQGGWTGYGYT
>TRBV10-3|.
AIWGDRTDTQY
>TRBV5-6|.
ASSAGPQEAVAF
>TRBV7-2|.
ASSLSPYSGNTIY
>TRBV7-9|TRBD1
ASSSGTGGTNVYT
>TRBV3-1|TRBD1
ASSRRDRIQETQY
>TRBV10-3|.
AISERSTGETQY
>TRBV12-3/TRBV12-4|.
ASSLALTEKAF
>TRBV7-9|TRBD1
ASSLGGTDLNQPQH
>TRBV9|.
ASSPLGFADTEAF
>TRBV3-1|.
ASSQGPEQPQH
>TRBV2|.
ASSEVKGGPETQY
>TRBV5-1|.
ASSLTGVVTEAF
>TRBV7-2|TRBD2
ASSLAQYRLAGNQETQY
>TRBV10-3|TRBD2
AISDGTSAQTYEQY
>TRBV28|.
ASSPHGRYQPQH
>TRBV7-2|.
AVQPFTDTQY
>TRBV24-1|.
ATSDSWNSEAF
>TRBV18|.
ASSPRTQAF
>TRBV18|.
ASSPLSDTQY
>TRBV20-1|.
SAKGVYGSGANVLT
>TRBV20-1|TRBD1
SARLIGTGRRPQH
>TRBV7-9|TRBD2
ASSLPRRLAGENEQF
>TRBV18|.
ASSPVGYNEQF
>TRBV4-3|.
ASSQEGHPDYEQY
>TRBV4-1|TRBD1
ASSQDPRQGVYNEQF